This TCR beta chain stems from a study of human T cells and chemical hapten exposure. Background on the study: Epicutaneous patch tests delivered 0.01% DPC to the upper back, with evaluation at 6 days. Points from the study as a whole: Versus controls, significantly more large CDR3 similarity clusters arose from expanded TCRs. Because all patients had alopecia, their immune responses might differ from healthy ones.

This clonotype was picked up many times. What it recognizes is unknown. The time point denotes: patch test 1, 2 weeks after DPC sensitization. This sample's treatment: therapeutic diphenylcyclopropenone sensitization with weekly scalp DPC. Individual cDNA molecules each carried unique molecular identifiers attached by the library. TCRdb analysed the RACE reads with MiXCR anew, one entry per CDR3 protein. This table has a few hundred thousand distinct CDR3 sequences, 4.8% appearing once. The CDR3 length is 13 residues. Germline V gene lookup returns CDR1 MDHEN and CDR2 SYDVKM. V was shortened by 2 bases and J by 4 bases, with 6 bases between the two germline ends.

V usage is TRBV28 and J usage is TRBJ2-1; D is unresolved. The receptor comes from a woman in her forties or fifties with alopecia areata. Some clones in this sample may be carry-over from other donors' samples. Here the sequenced sample was whole blood, taken in connection with sensitization to the hapten diphenylcyclopropenone (DPC). The CDR3 DNA reads TGTGCCAGCAGTTTAGACGGATACAATGAGCAGTTCTTC. It encodes CASSLDGYNEQFF.